The 28 T cell receptor beta chains below were found in one sample sequenced in a study of blood T cells in healthy people across ages. The authors ran a second PCR of about 6 to 11 cycles using a sample-barcoded 5' primer and a J-beta primer mix. TCRdb re-called the 5' RACE reads through MiXCR, storing one row per CDR3 protein. The data show approximately 1.5 million distinct CDR3 sequences, with roughly a third seen just once and roughly 10% held by the top ten. The sample consisted of blood. The receptor source for this set is a woman in her 30s in good health.

This clonotype was detected ten times or more. The chain combines TRBV20-1 with TRBJ2-5; 11 bases align to TRBD2. The junction had 8 bases not matched to a gene; V was cut back by 3 bases and J by 5 bases. The CDR3 is made up of 15 amino acids. Germline-derived CDR1 and CDR2 are DFQATT and SNEGSKA (reference sequence). CDR3 region: CSAREELAGVETQYF. The DNA for the CDR3 is TGCAGTGCTAGGGAGGAACTAGCGGGGGTCGAGACCCAGTACTTC.

V and J are TRBV10-3 and TRBJ2-2; TRBD2 might be the D (5 bases). From germline, CDR1 is ENHRY and CDR2 SYGVKD. CDR3 size: 14 residues. Trimming removed 7 bases at V and 7 bases at J, with 16 bases between. DNA for the CDR3: TGTGCCATCACTTCCGGGATCGGTGACGGGGAGCTGTTTTTT. It specifies CAITSGIGDGELFF.

The V gene is TRBV6-5, the J gene TRBJ2-2; D might be TRBD1 or TRBD2, each matching 5 bases. CDR1 and CDR2 (germline): MNHEY, SVGAGI. This CDR3 comprises 14 residues. V was shortened by 4 bases and J by 5 bases, with 11 bases between the two germline ends. The CDR3: CASSSGPQTGELFF. For the CDR3, the DNA is TGTGCCAGCAGTTCGGGGCCACAAACCGGGGAGCTGTTTTTT.

The V and J genes are TRBV15 and TRBJ2-3; D may be TRBD1 or TRBD2 (5 bases each). Germline V gene data show CDR1 as LNHNV and CDR2 as YYDKDF (reference sequence). The CDR3 consists of 16 residues. Trimming shortened V by 1 base and J by 0 bases, and 11 bases separated the two germline ends. CDR3: CATSRVGPTSTDTQYF. The CDR3 region has the DNA TGTGCCACCAGCAGAGTGGGACCGACTAGCACAGATACGCAGTATTTT.

This clonotype has just one count. The chain joins TRBV5-1 to TRBJ2-7; D uncertain. The CDR3 consists of 12 residues. Trimming pared 4 bases from V and 5 bases from J, leaving 10 bases between. Germline V gene lookup returns CDR1 SGHRS and CDR2 YFSETQ. This chain's CDR3 is CASSPNYNEQYF. The CDR3 nucleotides are TGCGCCAGCAGCCCCAACTACAACGAGCAGTACTTC. Looking up the rest from reference TRBV5-1 and TRBJ2-7 gives the full variable domain: KAGVTQTPRYLIKTRGQQVTLSCSPISGHRSVSWYQQTPGQGLQFLFEYFSETQRNKGNFPGRFSGRQFSNSRSEMNVSTLELGDSALYLCASSPNYNEQYFGPGTRLTVT.

The chain recombines TRBV28 with TRBJ2-3; a weak D match, TRBD1 (6 bases). Between the trimmed V and J ends, which lost 1 base and 3 bases, there was a span of 20 bases. The CDR3 spans 18 residues. Germline V gene lookup returns CDR1 MDHEN and CDR2 SYDVKM. CDR3: CASSLLWGRGIRTDTQYF. DNA of the CDR3: TGTGCCAGCAGTTTATTGTGGGGGCGAGGTATTAGAACAGATACGCAGTATTTT.

The chain is built from TRBV20-1 and TRBJ2-2; D unresolved. Germline V gene data show CDR1 as DFQATT and CDR2 as SNEGSKA (reference sequence). Between the trimmed V and J ends, which lost 1 base and 8 bases, there was a span of 2 bases. This CDR3 contains 10 residues. DNA of the CDR3: TGCAGTGCTAGAGTAGGGGAGCTGTTTTTT. It codes for CSARVGELFF.

This clonotype was seen only a few times. This chain links TRBV7-2 with TRBJ1-6, with a weak D call TRBD1 (5 bases). There are 17 residues in the CDR3. The germline CDR1 and CDR2 sequences are SGHTA and FQGNSA. V dropped 1 base and J dropped 3 bases, with 13 bases sitting between them. CDR3 residues: CASSLGPDRFYNSPLHF. CDR3 bases: TGTGCCAGCAGCTTAGGTCCTGACAGATTCTATAATTCACCCCTCCACTTT.

With regard to this clonotype: At one end the junction does not follow the germline gene, possibly because of a read error. The chain couples TRBV6-5 to TRBJ2-7, with no clear D. This CDR3 spans 12 amino acids. The germline V gene encodes CDR1 MNHEY and CDR2 SVGAGI. The CDR3 region has the DNA TGTGCCAGCAGTTACTCGAAAGGTGCCCAGTGCTTC. It specifies CASSYSKGAQCF.

The chain has TRBV5-1 and TRBJ1-1; the D gene is possibly TRBD1 (5 bases). Per germline, CDR1 SGHRS and CDR2 YFSETQ. V was clipped by 0 bases and J by 5 bases, with 14 bases between them. This CDR3 spans 15 amino acids. The CDR3 is CASSLAWGRETEAFF. The CDR3 DNA is TGCGCCAGCAGCTTGGCTTGGGGGAGGGAGACTGAAGCTTTCTTT.

In this sample, this clonotype turned up a few times. The junction departs from the called germline gene at one end, perhaps through a read error. J is TRBJ2-1 and V is TRBV29-1, with D maybe TRBD1 (5 bases). CDR3 size: 14 residues. The germline gives CDR1 SQVTM, CDR2 ANQGSEA. The CDR3 loop is CSVEGRASYSEQFF. CDR3 bases: TGCAGCGTTGAGGGCAGGGCGTCCTACAGTGAGCAGTTCTTC.

This clonotype has only a few counts. This sequence joins TRBV27 and TRBJ2-4; D may be TRBD2 (6 bases). V lost 5 bases and J lost 0, with 17 bases in between. Germline CDR1 MNHEY, CDR2 SMNVEV (reference sequence). The CDR3 consists of 17 residues. CDR3 sequence reads: CASSRAEGSRAKNIQYF. As DNA, the CDR3 is TGTGCCAGCAGTAGGGCGGAGGGATCTAGAGCCAAAAACATTCAGTACTTC.

This chain connects TRBV2 to TRBJ2-4; 7 bases fit TRBD1. Trimming took 1 base from V and 13 from J; bases not matched to a gene: 16. Germline V CDR1 and CDR2: SNHLY, FYNNEI. The CDR3 is 16 residues long. The CDR3 loop reads CASSEEQGSLAREQYF. The CDR3 coding sequence is TGTGCCAGCAGTGAAGAACAGGGGTCCCTAGCTAGGGAGCAGTACTTC.

V gene TRBV5-6 combines with J gene TRBJ1-2; 9 nucleotides line up with TRBD1. CDR1 is SGHDT, CDR2 YYEEEE, per germline. The CDR3 contains 17 residues. V trimming: 0 bases; J trimming: 3 bases; junction bases outside the gene matches: 9. In DNA, the CDR3 is TGTGCCAGCAGCTTGGAAGGGGCTCGGACAGGGGACTATGGCTACACCTTC. Translating gives CASSLEGARTGDYGYTF.

This rearrangement joins TRBV28 to TRBJ1-1, with 9 bases lining up with TRBD1. Germline V gene data show CDR1 as MDHEN and CDR2 as SYDVKM. J gave up 4 bases and V 4 bases, and 1 base lay outside the gene matches. This CDR3 has 13 amino acids. The CDR3 reads CASSYRGLTEAFF. The CDR3 DNA reads as TGTGCCAGCAGTTACAGGGGGCTCACTGAAGCTTTCTTT.

As for this clonotype: A much bigger clone sits one base away, suggesting this may be a read error. This chain connects TRBV27 to TRBJ2-3; possible D gene TRBD2, 6 bases. The CDR3 covers 15 residues. Trimming pared 6 bases from V and 3 bases from J, leaving 16 bases between. Looked up from germline, CDR1 is MNHEY and CDR2 is SMNVEV (reference sequence). As DNA, the CDR3 is TGTGCCAGCAGCCTTGCTGGCGGGATGACAGATACGCAGTATTTT. Translation gives CASSLAGGMTDTQYF.

CDR3 in amino acids: CASSFTPNYGYTF. Written as DNA, the CDR3 is TGTGCCAGCAGTTTCACACCTAACTATGGCTACACCTTC. The rearrangement links TRBV12-3 or TRBV12-4 to TRBJ1-2; D gene uncertain. The CDR3 has 13 residues. V was trimmed by 3 bases and J by 0 bases, leaving 5 bases between them.

This chain links TRBV3-1 with TRBJ2-3, with 9 bases identical to TRBD2. V lost 4 bases, J lost 5 bases, and 10 bases stayed unmatched. Germline V lookup: CDR1 LGHDT, CDR2 YNNKEL (reference sequence). This CDR3 has 16 amino acids. The chain's CDR3 is CASSPAPGLAGDTQYF. The CDR3 bases are TGTGCCAGCAGCCCGGCGCCGGGACTAGCTGGAGATACGCAGTATTTT.

The genes are TRBV14 and TRBJ1-4; D is perhaps TRBD1 (5 bases). Germline CDR1 and CDR2: SGHDN and FVKESK. Trimming stripped 5 bases from V and 5 bases from J, with 24 bases between. The CDR3 extends over 18 amino acids. The CDR3 bases are TGTGCCAGCAGCAGGAGACGGGACCCTATCATAAAAAATGAAAAACTGTTTTTT. This sequence encodes CASSRRRDPIIKNEKLFF.

The chain carries TRBV29-1 and TRBJ2-1, with 10 positions matching TRBD2. This CDR3 contains 17 residues. Germline V gene sequence: CDR1 SQVTM, CDR2 ANQGSEA. V was clipped by 2 bases and J by 4 bases; unmatched bases: 11. The CDR3 DNA follows: TGCAGCGTTGAAAGGGACACGACTAGCGGGTTTTACAATGAGCAGTTCTTC. Translation gives CSVERDTTSGFYNEQFF.

Comments on this clonotype: Relative to the germline gene, one junction end is altered; a read error may explain this. The rearrangement links TRBV15 to TRBJ2-7; D may be TRBD1 or TRBD2 (5 bases each). The CDR3 is 16 amino acids. Germline CDR1 and CDR2: LNHNV and YYDKDF (reference sequence). CDR3 loop: CATSRGRDRNSYEQYF. DNA for the CDR3: TGTGCCACCAGTAGAGGCCGGGACCGTAACTCCTACGAGCAGTACTTC. The full variable domain, with the rest looked up from reference TRBV15 and TRBJ2-7, is DAMVIQNPRYQVTQFGKPVTLSCSQTLNHNVMYWYQQKSSQAPKLLFHYYDKDFNNEADTPDNFQSRRPNTSFCFLDIRSPGLGDTAMYLCATSRGRDRNSYEQYFGPGTRLTVT.

The sample holds many counts of this clonotype. The rearrangement links TRBV5-1 to TRBJ2-1; 9 bases fit TRBD2. Germline V gene sequence: CDR1 SGHRS, CDR2 YFSETQ. Losses at the gene ends were 3 bases for V and 8 bases for J; bases not matched to a gene: 9. The CDR3 runs 15 residues. This CDR3 reads CASSSDGTSSDEQFF. The CDR3 nucleotides are TGCGCCAGCAGCTCCGACGGGACTAGCAGCGATGAGCAGTTCTTC.

The V gene is TRBV5-1, the J gene TRBJ2-2, with D unresolved. This CDR3 region has 14 residues. CDR1 SGHRS and CDR2 YFSETQ come from the germline V gene. The ends were cut back, 2 bases at V and 1 base at J, with 6 bases in the middle. As DNA, the CDR3 is TGCGCCAGCAGCTTTCAAGAGAACACCGGGGAGCTGTTTTTT. Protein sequence: CASSFQENTGELFF.

The V call is TRBV2, the J call TRBJ2-1, with 12 bases identical to TRBD1. This CDR3 contains 17 residues. Germline trimming cut 10 bases from V and 0 bases from J; bases unmatched to any gene: 10. Per the germline V gene, CDR1 is SNHLY and CDR2 is FYNNEI. In DNA form, the CDR3 reads TGTGCCATCCAGGGACAGGGGGCGTCTAGCTCCTACAATGAGCAGTTCTTC. Its translation is CAIQGQGASSSYNEQFF.

This clonotype has only a few counts. The genes are TRBV9 and TRBJ2-1; maybe TRBD1 (5 bases). The CDR3 is 15 residues long. The germline V and J ends were trimmed by 0 bases and 4 bases, with 11 bases remaining between them. Germline V lookup: CDR1 SGDLS, CDR2 YYNGEE. The CDR3 protein is CASSVAGLAYNEQFF. CDR3 DNA sequence: TGTGCCAGCAGCGTAGCAGGGCTCGCATACAATGAGCAGTTCTTC.

V gene TRBV2 combines with J gene TRBJ2-1, with 13 nucleotides matching TRBD2. There are 18 residues in the CDR3. The V segment lost 4 bases and the J segment 0 bases; nucleotides outside the gene matches: 6. Germline CDR1 is SNHLY and CDR2 is FYNNEI. The CDR3 reads CASSGGLAGVRSYNEQFF. The CDR3 bases are TGTGCCAGCAGTGGAGGACTAGCGGGAGTTCGCTCCTACAATGAGCAGTTCTTC. The whole variable domain, remainder taken from reference TRBV2 and TRBJ2-1, is EPEVTQTPSHQVTQMGQEVILRCVPISNHLYFYWYRQILGQKVEFLVSFYNNEISEKSEIFDDQFSVERPDGSNFTLKIRSTKLEDSAMYFCASSGGLAGVRSYNEQFFGPGTRLTVL.

CDR3: CASMRASGKETQYF. CDR3 in DNA: TGTGCCAGTATGCGGGCTAGCGGAAAAGAGACCCAGTACTTC. The genes are TRBV11-2 and TRBJ2-5; 7 bases fit TRBD2. V gave up 9 bases and J gave up 3 bases; unmatched junction bases: 10. The CDR3 runs to 14 residues. In germline, CDR1 is SGHAT, CDR2 FQNNGV.

The CDR3 DNA reads TGTGCCAGCAGCCTGGGACAGGGGGGCGCTGAAGCTTTCTTT. Protein: CASSLGQGGAEAFF. The chain links TRBV5-5 to TRBJ1-1; 11 bases are shared with TRBD1. The CDR3 length is 14 residues. Germline V gives CDR1 SGHKS, CDR2 YYEKEE (reference sequence). V lost 4 bases, J lost 6 bases, and 5 bases stayed unmatched.